A single sample is the source of the 15 T cell receptor beta chains below, sequenced in a study of T cell responses to AZD1222 COVID-19 vaccine. TCRdb's table, derived via immunoSEQ multiplex PCR, lists solely in-frame clones and lacks some. The table records some 110,000 clones, 75% to 90% of them present only once. Here the sequenced sample was peripheral blood, taken 28 days after the second AZD1222 dose. The source of these receptors is an adult who received the AZD1222 COVID-19 vaccine.

The chain links TRBV6-5 to TRBJ2-1; a possible D gene is TRBD2 (7 bases). V lost 7 bases and J 3 bases, leaving 16 bases between the germline ends. Germline values: CDR1 MNHEY, CDR2 SVGAGI. This CDR3 comprises 15 residues. CDR3 region: CASNKNREGYNEQFF. Here the CDR3 DNA reads TGTGCCAGCAACAAAAACAGGGAGGGCTACAATGAGCAGTTCTTC.

V is TRBV24-1 and J is TRBJ2-7, with D possibly being TRBD1 or TRBD2 (5 bases each). CDR1 and CDR2 from the germline V gene are KGHDR and SFDVKD. There are 15 residues in the CDR3. Trimming left V 9 bases short and J 2 bases short, with 19 bases between. CDR3 sequence (DNA): TGTGCCACCCGAGCCGGGGCAGGATTACCCTACGAGCAGTACTTC. This gives the protein CATRAGAGLPYEQYF.

The rearrangement joins TRBV7-9 to TRBJ2-2; D is undetermined. The germline V gene has CDR1 SEHNR and CDR2 FQNEAQ (reference sequence). Trimming pared 2 bases from V and 4 bases from J, leaving 14 bases between. CDR3 length equals 16 residues. The CDR3 DNA reads as TGTGCCAGCAGCTTAACTGACGGCCCGGGCACCGGGGAGCTGTTTTTT. Protein: CASSLTDGPGTGELFF.

The chain is built from TRBV4-3 and TRBJ2-4, with TRBD2 matching over 7 bases. Germline loops: CDR1 LGHNA, CDR2 YSLEER. The CDR3 covers 16 residues. V trimming: 2 bases; J trimming: 1 base; junction bases outside the gene matches: 5. CDR3 residues: CASSQLAGVAKNIQYF. DNA of the CDR3: TGCGCCAGCAGCCAACTCGCGGGAGTGGCCAAAAACATTCAGTACTTC.

The V and J genes are TRBV7-8 and TRBJ2-7; TRBD1 matches at 9 bases. The CDR3 consists of 14 residues. The J segment lost 3 bases and the V segment lost 3 bases, leaving 3 bases of the junction unmatched. CDR1 SGHVS and CDR2 FQNEAQ come from the germline V gene. CDR3 coding DNA: TGTGCCAGCAGCTTGGGGACAGGGTTCTACGAGCAGTACTTC. Amino acids: CASSLGTGFYEQYF.

The V gene is TRBV30, the J gene TRBJ1-1, with D hard to call. From germline, CDR1 is GTSNPN and CDR2 SVGIG (reference sequence). The CDR3 is 11 residues long. V lost 0 bases and J 6 bases, leaving 5 bases between the germline ends. CDR3 DNA sequence: TGTGCCTGGAGTGTACGGTCTGAAGCTTTCTTT. Its translation is CAWSVRSEAFF.

CDR3 sequence: CASSSHNAGRGGYTF. Written as DNA, the CDR3 is TGTGCCAGCAGTTCCCATAACGCGGGACGGGGTGGCTACACCTTC. The rearrangement links TRBV28 to TRBJ1-2, with D possibly TRBD1 on 5 matching bases. CDR1 and CDR2 (germline): MDHEN, SYDVKM. Trimming left V 4 bases short and J 7 bases short, with 19 bases between. This CDR3 is 15 amino acids long.

The gene calls are TRBV11-2 and TRBJ2-5, with unresolved D. CDR3 length: 13 amino acids. V lost 3 bases, J lost 5 bases, and 10 bases lay in between. CDR1 and CDR2 from the germline V gene are SGHAT and FQNNGV. The DNA of the CDR3 is TGTGCCAGCAGCTTGGGCCACCGGGAGACCCAGTACTTC. This sequence encodes CASSLGHRETQYF.

The V call is TRBV9, the J call TRBJ1-1, with D uncertain. The CDR3 spans 13 residues. Germline lookup yields CDR1 SGDLS and CDR2 YYNGEE. V shed 2 bases and J shed 0 bases, with 5 bases lying between them. The CDR3 DNA sequence: TGTGCCAGCAGCGTGTCAGTGAACACTGAAGCTTTCTTT. This translates into CASSVSVNTEAFF.

This chain connects TRBV7-2 to TRBJ1-4; no reliable D call. CDR1 and CDR2 from the germline V gene are SGHTA and FQGNSA. The CDR3 has 14 residues. Trimming left V 3 bases short and J 2 bases short, with 7 bases between. This chain's CDR3 is CASSLGGTNEKLFF. Here the CDR3 DNA reads TGTGCCAGCAGCTTGGGAGGGACTAATGAAAAACTGTTTTTT.

This clone was detected only a few times. The chain is built from TRBV10-3 and TRBJ1-1; unclear D gene. The CDR3 extends over 14 amino acids. V was cut by 6 bases and J by 3 bases, with 14 bases left in between. In germline, CDR1 is ENHRY, CDR2 SYGVKD. CDR3 residues: CAISPRGEDTEAFF. In DNA, the CDR3 is TGTGCCATCAGCCCCCGGGGAGAAGACACTGAAGCTTTCTTT.

This clone has a single count. The rearrangement links TRBV13 to TRBJ2-7; 7 bases map to TRBD2. This CDR3 is 13 amino acids long. The germline V gene has CDR1 PRHDT and CDR2 FYEKMQ (reference sequence). The V gene end was trimmed by 2 bases and the J gene end by 9 bases; junction bases not matched to a gene: 7. This CDR3 is CASSLRGRVGQYF. The DNA for the CDR3 is TGTGCCAGCAGCTTACGCGGGAGAGTCGGGCAGTACTTC.

The rearrangement uses TRBV7-9 and TRBJ1-4; D is unclear. Trimming removed 3 bases at V and 7 bases at J, with 12 bases between. The CDR3 covers 14 residues. Germline loops: CDR1 SEHNR, CDR2 FQNEAQ (reference sequence). The CDR3 nucleotides are TGTGCCAGCAGCTTGCAGGTGGAAGGTGAAAAACTGTTTTTT. Encoded protein: CASSLQVEGEKLFF.

The rearrangement joins TRBV15 to TRBJ2-2; a possible D gene is TRBD2 (6 bases). The CDR3 covers 17 residues. V lost 1 base and J lost 1, with 13 bases in between. From germline, CDR1 is LNHNV and CDR2 YYDKDF (reference sequence). The CDR3 loop reads CATSRAPLGLNTGELFF. CDR3 DNA sequence: TGTGCCACCAGCAGAGCGCCTCTGGGACTGAACACCGGGGAGCTGTTTTTT.

This chain uses TRBV2 with TRBJ1-1; no firm D call. In germline, CDR1 is SNHLY, CDR2 FYNNEI. The CDR3 length is 12 residues. V was cut by 6 bases and J by 5 bases, with 10 bases left in between. CDR3 coding DNA: TGTGCCAGCAGGGGAGACCAAACTGAAGCTTTCTTT. Its protein product is CASRGDQTEAFF.